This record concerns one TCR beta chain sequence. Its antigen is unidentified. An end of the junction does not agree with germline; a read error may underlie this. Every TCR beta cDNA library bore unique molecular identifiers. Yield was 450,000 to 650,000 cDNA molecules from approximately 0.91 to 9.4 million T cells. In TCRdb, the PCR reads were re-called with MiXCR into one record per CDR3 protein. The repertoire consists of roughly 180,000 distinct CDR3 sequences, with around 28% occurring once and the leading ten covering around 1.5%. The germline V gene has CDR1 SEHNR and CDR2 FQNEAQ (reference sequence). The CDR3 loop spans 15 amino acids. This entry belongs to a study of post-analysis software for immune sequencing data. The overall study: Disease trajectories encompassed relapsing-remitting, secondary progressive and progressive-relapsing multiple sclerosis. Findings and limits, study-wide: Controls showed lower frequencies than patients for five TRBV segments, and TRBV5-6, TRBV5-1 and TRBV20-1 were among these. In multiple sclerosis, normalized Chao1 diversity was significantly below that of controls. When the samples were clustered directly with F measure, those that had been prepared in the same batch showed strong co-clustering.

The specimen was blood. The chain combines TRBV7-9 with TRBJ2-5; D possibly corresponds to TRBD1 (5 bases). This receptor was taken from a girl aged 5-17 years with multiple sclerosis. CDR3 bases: TGTACCAGCAGGGTTGGGCGTCAGATCCAAGAGACCCAGTACTTC. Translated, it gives CTSRVGRQIQETQYF. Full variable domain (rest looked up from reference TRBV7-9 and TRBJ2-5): DTGVSQNPRHKITKRGQNVTFRCDPISEHNRLYWYRQTLGQGPEFLTYFQNEAQLEKSRLLSDRFSAERPKGSFSTLEIQRTEQGDSAMYLCTSRVGRQIQETQYFGPGTRLLVL.